This T cell receptor beta chain was captured by sequencing in a study of blood T cell repertoires in COVID-19. The overall study: The origin of the acute and convalescent COVID-19 samples was the United States, Italy and Spain. T cells, B-cell-depleted T cells, or PBMCs supplied cDNA or gDNA.

Here immunoSEQ multiplex PCR was the method, and the copy in TCRdb shows in-frame clones only, minus some. The data show approximately 300,000 clones, 85% to 90% seen once. Followed longitudinally, the Seattle patients had been enrolled during active infection. The trim removed 4 bases at V and 7 bases at J, leaving 7 bases unmatched. There are 15 residues in the CDR3. Germline CDR1 is KGHDR and CDR2 is SFDVKD. Sequenced input: peripheral blood. This TCR came from a middle-aged woman with COVID-19, enrolled during active disease. The gene calls are TRBV24-1 and TRBJ2-1, with 9 bases lining up with TRBD1. The CDR3 nucleotides read TGTGCCACCAGTGAGGCACAGGGGGCTGGGAATGAGCAGTTCTTC. Amino acids: CATSEAQGAGNEQFF.